The 12 T cell receptor beta chains below come from one sample, sequenced in a study of shared clonotypes between healthy human individuals. Libraries were prepared by immunoSEQ multiplex PCR; TCRdb keeps only in-frame clonotypes and omits some of them. The table lists about 680,000 clones, approximately 79% of them singletons. Sequenced: memory CD4+ T cells sorted from blood. Subset described: CD45RA-negative fraction. The receptors were sampled from a woman under 40 in good health.

This clone occurred once. The CDR3 here is CASSLGQPNTGELFF. Here the CDR3 DNA reads TGTGCCAGCAGCTTGGGACAGCCGAACACCGGGGAGCTGTTTTTT. The V gene is TRBV7-3, the J gene TRBJ2-2; 7 nucleotides agree with TRBD1. From germline, CDR1 is SGHTA and CDR2 FQGTGA. J lost 0 bases, V lost 3 bases, and 1 base had no gene match. The CDR3 consists of 15 residues.

This chain joins TRBV28 and TRBJ1-1, with 10 bases aligning to TRBD1. The CDR3 has 14 amino acids. CDR1 and CDR2 (germline): MDHEN, SYDVKM. V dropped 10 bases and J dropped 8; count of bases not matched to a gene: 13. CDR3: CAIQTGTGVIEAFF. The CDR3 DNA sequence: TGTGCCATCCAAACCGGGACAGGGGTCATCGAAGCTTTCTTT.

The rearrangement uses TRBV6-5 and TRBJ1-1, with D unclear. CDR1 is MNHEY and CDR2 is SVGAGI in the germline V gene. The CDR3 consists of 14 residues. Trimming shortened V by 0 bases and J by 11 bases, and 16 bases separated the two germline ends. CDR3 bases: TGTGCCAGCAGTTACTCACGCCTACACGAGGACGCTTTCTTT. Translating gives CASSYSRLHEDAFF.

The chain employs TRBV18 and TRBJ1-2; D ambiguous. The CDR3 totals 13 residues. Germline-derived CDR1 and CDR2 are KGHSH and LQKENI. V was cut by 0 bases and J by 3 bases, with 5 bases left in between. The CDR3 DNA follows: TGTGCCAGCTCACCACCAAATCACTATGGCTACACCTTC. Translating gives CASSPPNHYGYTF.

The CDR3 DNA sequence: TGCGCCAGCAGCGCTACAGGGGAGTCTGGCTACACCTTC. Protein: CASSATGESGYTF. The chain has TRBV5-1 and TRBJ1-2; 7 bases align to TRBD1. This CDR3 region has 13 residues. J was trimmed by 7 bases and V by 4 bases; bases with no gene match: 7. Germline CDR1 reads SGHRS; CDR2 reads YFSETQ.

V is TRBV5-8 and J is TRBJ2-5; possibly TRBD1 for D (6 bases). Trimming shortened V by 0 bases and J by 7 bases, and 13 bases separated the two germline ends. The CDR3 loop spans 14 amino acids. Germline V gene data show CDR1 as SGHTS and CDR2 as YDEGEE. DNA for the CDR3: TGTGCCAGCAGCTTGGCGGCTCAGGGGCCGACCCAGTACTTC. Translation: CASSLAAQGPTQYF.

CDR3 protein: CASNKRAGAGDTQYF. In DNA form, the CDR3 reads TGTGCCTCCAACAAGCGGGCGGGAGCTGGAGATACGCAGTATTTT. The rearrangement links TRBV2 to TRBJ2-3, with TRBD2 identical over 7 bases. J gave up 5 bases and V 11 bases, and 16 bases lay outside the gene matches. The CDR3 has 15 amino acids. Germline V gives CDR1 SNHLY, CDR2 FYNNEI. The whole variable domain, remainder taken from reference TRBV2 and TRBJ2-3, is EPEVTQTPSHQVTQMGQEVILRCVPISNHLYFYWYRQILGQKVEFLVSFYNNEISEKSEIFDDQFSVERPDGSNFTLKIRSTKLEDSAMYFCASNKRAGAGDTQYFGPGTRLTVL.

The chain links TRBV7-2 to TRBJ2-7, with D perhaps matching TRBD2 (6 bases). Trimming took 6 bases from V and 7 from J, leaving 16 bases between them. Germline V gives CDR1 SGHTA, CDR2 FQGNSA. The CDR3 is 13 residues long. CDR3 nucleotide sequence: TGTGCCAGCAGTTTTGCGGGGACGGGAGAGCAGTACTTC. Translating gives CASSFAGTGEQYF.

The J gene is TRBJ1-4, the V gene TRBV6-1, with D maybe TRBD1 (6 bases). Germline assignment: CDR1 MNHNS and CDR2 SASEGT. The CDR3 totals 14 residues. Deletions cut 8 bases from V and 8 bases from J, with 18 bases between. The CDR3 is CASGLQGEGEKLFF. The CDR3, as DNA: TGTGCCAGCGGACTACAGGGAGAGGGCGAAAAACTGTTTTTT.

This clone occurred once. This chain links TRBV28 with TRBJ1-3, with a weak D call TRBD1 (6 bases). V was pared by 7 bases and J by 0 bases, with 13 bases between. Germline V lookup: CDR1 MDHEN, CDR2 SYDVKM. CDR3 length equals 15 residues. The CDR3 DNA sequence: TGTGCCAGCACAATACAGGGATTCTCTGGAAACACCATATATTTT. Encoded protein: CASTIQGFSGNTIYF.

This CDR3 reads CASSELAGGSYNEQFF. In DNA, the CDR3 is TGTGCCAGCAGCGAACTAGCGGGAGGTTCCTACAATGAGCAGTTCTTC. V gene TRBV28 combines with J gene TRBJ2-1; 12 bases line up with TRBD2. Germline trimming cut 6 bases from V and 1 base from J; bases unmatched to any gene: 4. This CDR3 has 16 amino acids. From germline, CDR1 is MDHEN and CDR2 SYDVKM.

In the case of this clone: The junction differs from germline at one of its ends, possibly a read error. CDR3 in DNA: TGCGCCAGCAGTGAGTGGACAGGGTCTGGGAACACCATATATTTT. It codes for CASSEWTGSGNTIYF. V usage is TRBV10-2 and J usage is TRBJ1-3; 8 bases fit TRBD1. Germline lookup yields CDR1 WSHSY and CDR2 SAAADI. The length of the CDR3 is 15 residues.